This is a list of T cell receptor beta chains from one sample in a study of T cell responses to AZD1222 COVID-19 vaccine. Some clones are missing from TCRdb's copy, which holds only in-frame ones; the method was immunoSEQ multiplex PCR. The table has about 170,000 clones, around nine tenths seen once. Sequencing used peripheral blood, obtained on day 0 of AZD1222 vaccination. The receptor source for this set is an adult in good health. Both conserved end residues are part of each CDR3.

j_gene: TRBJ1-1
v_gene: TRBV5-1
CDR3aa: CASSLGPTGVNTEAFF

j_gene: TRBJ1-6
v_gene: TRBV11-2
CDR3aa: CASSLGDRGSPLHF

j_gene: TRBJ2-1
v_gene: TRBV3-1/TRBV3-2
CDR3aa: CASSPDTAFSYNEQFF

j_gene: TRBJ1-1
v_gene: TRBV3-1/TRBV3-2
CDR3aa: CASSQVAGNTEAFF

j_gene: TRBJ1-5
v_gene: TRBV3-1/TRBV3-2
CDR3aa: CASSARIPFLAHQPQHF

j_gene: TRBJ1-4
v_gene: TRBV5-1
CDR3aa: CASSFDSGNNEKLFF

j_gene: TRBJ1-2
v_gene: TRBV4-2
CDR3aa: CASSQGGGGRGTYGYTF

j_gene: TRBJ1-2
v_gene: TRBV3-1/TRBV3-2
CDR3aa: CASSLGQNYGYTF

j_gene: TRBJ2-2
v_gene: TRBV5-1
CDR3aa: CASSPDRLRNTGELFF

j_gene: TRBJ1-6
v_gene: TRBV15
CDR3aa: CATSRRAGQGVEKSPLHF

j_gene: TRBJ1-6
v_gene: TRBV5-6
CDR3aa: CASSFSGGYNSPLHF

j_gene: TRBJ1-3
v_gene: TRBV18
CDR3aa: CASSAYLNLLGGTIYF

j_gene: TRBJ1-4
v_gene: TRBV19
CDR3aa: CASKLARIDGTNEKLFF

j_gene: TRBJ2-7
v_gene: TRBV19
CDR3aa: CASSPGRGFTYEQYF

j_gene: TRBJ2-3
v_gene: TRBV7-2
CDR3aa: CASSSGAGGWYF

j_gene: TRBJ2-1
v_gene: TRBV11-3
CDR3aa: CASSLDWASGRTSSYNEQFF

j_gene: TRBJ2-1
v_gene: TRBV18
CDR3aa: CASSPLSSGGLPGGSYNEQFF

j_gene: TRBJ1-1
v_gene: TRBV5-1
CDR3aa: CASSLAGQGALNTEAFF

j_gene: TRBJ2-1
v_gene: TRBV7-8
CDR3aa: CASSSLAGRNEQFF

j_gene: TRBJ2-7
v_gene: TRBV2
CDR3aa: CASSPGAYEQYF

j_gene: TRBJ1-1
v_gene: TRBV7-9
CDR3aa: CASSLNRDTEAFF

j_gene: TRBJ1-2
v_gene: TRBV7-8
CDR3aa: CASSLETGTYGYTF

j_gene: TRBJ2-5
v_gene: TRBV9
CDR3aa: CASSVGRGVRPLNF

j_gene: TRBJ2-2
v_gene: TRBV5-4
CDR3aa: CASSSDAGLAGTGELFF

j_gene: TRBJ1-5
v_gene: TRBV6-2/TRBV6-3
CDR3aa: CASSYSQARDQPQHF

j_gene: TRBJ2-1
v_gene: TRBV15
CDR3aa: CATSLRTSGGYNEQFF

j_gene: TRBJ2-2
v_gene: TRBV7-9
CDR3aa: CASSFNLPGRGTGELFF

j_gene: TRBJ2-1
v_gene: TRBV9
CDR3aa: CASSVLGGASGNEQFF

j_gene: TRBJ2-1
v_gene: TRBV7-8
CDR3aa: CASSLGTTSVASYNEQFF

j_gene: TRBJ1-4
v_gene: TRBV7-9
CDR3aa: CASSRRQDVRTNEKLFF

j_gene: TRBJ1-1
v_gene: TRBV18
CDR3aa: CASSPQDLNTEAFF

j_gene: TRBJ2-7
v_gene: TRBV5-8
CDR3aa: CASSLVGADYEQYF

j_gene: TRBJ1-1
v_gene: TRBV5-1
CDR3aa: CASSLGSTMNTEAFF

j_gene: TRBJ1-2
v_gene: TRBV5-1
CDR3aa: CASSLSPGNGYTF

j_gene: TRBJ1-3
v_gene: TRBV12-3/TRBV12-4
CDR3aa: CASSLVSGNTIYF

j_gene: TRBJ2-2
v_gene: TRBV6-5
CDR3aa: CASSHTGQATGELFF

j_gene: TRBJ2-7
v_gene: TRBV2
CDR3aa: CASKLAGGPREQYF

j_gene: TRBJ2-1
v_gene: TRBV6-5
CDR3aa: CASTTGLAGRNEQFF

j_gene: TRBJ2-1
v_gene: TRBV5-1
CDR3aa: CASAVEGFNEQFF

j_gene: TRBJ1-1
v_gene: TRBV7-2
CDR3aa: CASSLRWDTVNTEAFF

j_gene: TRBJ2-2
v_gene: TRBV7-6
CDR3aa: CASSLYRSRANTGELFF

j_gene: TRBJ1-2
v_gene: TRBV7-8
CDR3aa: CASSLTPNGGYTF

j_gene: TRBJ2-3
v_gene: TRBV25-1
CDR3aa: CASSWSLGSGSTDTQYF

j_gene: TRBJ2-3
v_gene: TRBV15
CDR3aa: CATSGRASGRVAGDTQYF

j_gene: TRBJ2-7
v_gene: TRBV7-9
CDR3aa: CASSNRQFGGTYEQYF

j_gene: TRBJ2-7
v_gene: TRBV19
CDR3aa: CASSIDRTSKSYEQYF

j_gene: TRBJ2-3
v_gene: TRBV5-1
CDR3aa: CASRGDRQTSTDTQYF

j_gene: TRBJ1-5
v_gene: TRBV6-5
CDR3aa: CASRGQFVGPQHF

j_gene: TRBJ1-4
v_gene: TRBV15
CDR3aa: CATSVWGDEKLFF